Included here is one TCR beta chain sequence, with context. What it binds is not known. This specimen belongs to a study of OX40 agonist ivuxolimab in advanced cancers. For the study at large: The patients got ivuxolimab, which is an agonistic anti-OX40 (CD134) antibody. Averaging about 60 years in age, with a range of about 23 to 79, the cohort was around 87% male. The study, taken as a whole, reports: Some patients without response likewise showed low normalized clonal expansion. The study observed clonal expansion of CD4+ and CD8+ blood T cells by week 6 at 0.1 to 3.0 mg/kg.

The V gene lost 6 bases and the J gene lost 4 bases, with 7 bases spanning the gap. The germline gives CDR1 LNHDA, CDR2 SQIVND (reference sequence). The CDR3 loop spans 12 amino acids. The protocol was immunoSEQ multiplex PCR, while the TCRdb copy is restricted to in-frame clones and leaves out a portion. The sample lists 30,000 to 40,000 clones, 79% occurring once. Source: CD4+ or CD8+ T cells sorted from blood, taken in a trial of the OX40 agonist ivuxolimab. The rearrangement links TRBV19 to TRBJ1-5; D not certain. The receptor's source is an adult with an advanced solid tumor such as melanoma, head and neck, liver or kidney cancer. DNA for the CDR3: TGTGCCAGTAGCTCTTTAAATCAGCCCCAGCATTTT. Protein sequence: CASSSLNQPQHF.